This T cell receptor (beta chain) is drawn from a study of identical twins. This clonotype was seen a handful of times. Germline CDR1 and CDR2: SQVTM and ANQGSEA. The V segment lost 7 bases and the J segment 3 bases; nucleotides outside the gene matches: 5. This CDR3 contains 13 residues. MiXCR, run by TCRdb on the 5' RACE reads, gives a single entry per CDR3 protein. The sample shows some 710,000 distinct CDR3 sequences, roughly 6.2% of them seen only once. The material sequenced was naive T cells sorted from blood. The receptor was derived from a man in his late teens or twenties in good health. The rearrangement uses TRBV29-1 and TRBJ2-7, with 11 bases lining up with TRBD2. Here the CDR3 DNA reads TGCAGCGCGTTGCTAGCGGGAGGCTACGAGCAGTACTTC. Protein product: CSALLAGGYEQYF.